These 7 T cell receptor beta chains came from one sample sequenced in a study of blood T cell repertoires in COVID-19. The method was immunoSEQ multiplex PCR; TCRdb's version includes in-frame clones alone and lacks a portion of them. Of some 73,000 clones in the sample, around 82% were seen once. The sample taken for sequencing was peripheral blood. Source of these receptors: a human donor in a cohort sampled during active COVID-19.

The chain recombines TRBV7-9 with TRBJ2-7; possibly TRBD2 for D (6 bases). V shed 5 bases and J shed 1 base, with 15 bases lying between them. The germline V gene encodes CDR1 SEHNR and CDR2 FQNEAQ (reference sequence). This CDR3 has 15 residues. As DNA, the CDR3 is TGTGCCAGCAGCCAGTCGGGGGTTATATCCTACGAGCAGTACTTC. Translated: CASSQSGVISYEQYF.

V is TRBV6-5 and J is TRBJ2-7; 10 positions match TRBD1. Germline CDR1 and CDR2: MNHEY and SVGAGI. The CDR3 is 14 residues long. J lost 6 bases, V lost 6 bases, and 8 bases had no gene match. The CDR3 spells CASSRGQGISEQYF. CDR3 sequence (DNA): TGTGCCAGCAGCCGGGGACAGGGGATCTCCGAGCAGTACTTC.

The chain combines TRBV28 with TRBJ1-6; 7 bases line up with TRBD1. Germline trimming cut 2 bases from V and 5 bases from J; bases unmatched to any gene: 3. The CDR3 consists of 15 residues. The V gene's germline CDR1 is MDHEN and CDR2 SYDVKM. The CDR3 region has the DNA TGTGCCAGCAGTTTAAGGGGGCAGGATAATTCACCCCTCCACTTT. As protein: CASSLRGQDNSPLHF. Complete variable domain (other parts from reference TRBV28 and TRBJ1-6): DVKVTQSSRYLVKRTGEKVFLECVQDMDHENMFWYRQDPGLGLRLIYFSYDVKMKEKGDIPEGYSVSREKKERFSLILESASTNQTSMYLCASSLRGQDNSPLHFGNGTRLTVT.

The rearrangement links TRBV6-2 or TRBV6-3 to TRBJ1-5; the D is unclear. Trimming stripped 6 bases from V and 8 bases from J, with 11 bases between. CDR3 length: 12 residues. CDR1 is MNHEY and CDR2 is SVGEGT in the germline V gene. The CDR3 loop reads CASSATGEPQHF. The CDR3 DNA is TGTGCCAGCAGCGCCACGGGTGAGCCCCAGCATTTT.

This clone appeared a single time. The chain combines TRBV18 with TRBJ1-2, with 7 bases lining up with TRBD1. Germline trimming cut 2 bases from V and 0 bases from J; bases unmatched to any gene: 3. This CDR3 is 15 amino acids long. Germline-derived CDR1 and CDR2 are KGHSH and LQKENI. CDR3 nucleotide sequence: TGTGCCAGCTCACCAGTTGACAGGGCTAACTATGGCTACACCTTC. Translating it yields CASSPVDRANYGYTF.

There are a few counts of this clone. V and J are TRBV5-5 and TRBJ2-7, with D maybe TRBD2 (5 bases). The CDR3 is made up of 13 amino acids. V lost 3 bases and J 4 bases, leaving 11 bases between the germline ends. In germline, CDR1 is SGHKS, CDR2 YYEKEE (reference sequence). The CDR3 loop reads CASSSHRRYEQYF. DNA for the CDR3: TGTGCCAGCAGCTCCCATCGGAGGTACGAGCAGTACTTC.

This chain joins TRBV27 and TRBJ2-1; D not certain. Germline CDR1 reads MNHEY; CDR2 reads SMNVEV (reference sequence). This CDR3 has 16 amino acids. The ends were cut back, 2 bases at V and 4 bases at J, with 15 bases in the middle. The CDR3 sequence is CASSLRENSNYNEQFF. The CDR3 coding sequence is TGTGCCAGCAGTTTACGAGAGAACTCAAATTACAATGAGCAGTTCTTC.